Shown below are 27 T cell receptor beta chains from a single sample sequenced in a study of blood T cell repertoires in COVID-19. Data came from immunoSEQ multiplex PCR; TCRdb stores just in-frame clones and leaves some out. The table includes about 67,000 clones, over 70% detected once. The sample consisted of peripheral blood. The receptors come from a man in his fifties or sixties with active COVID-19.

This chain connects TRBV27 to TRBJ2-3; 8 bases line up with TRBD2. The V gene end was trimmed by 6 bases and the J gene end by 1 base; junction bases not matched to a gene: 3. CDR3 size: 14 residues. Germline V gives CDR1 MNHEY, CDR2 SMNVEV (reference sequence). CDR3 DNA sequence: TGTGCCAGCAGACGGGGGGGTCGCACAGATACGCAGTATTTT. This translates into CASRRGGRTDTQYF.

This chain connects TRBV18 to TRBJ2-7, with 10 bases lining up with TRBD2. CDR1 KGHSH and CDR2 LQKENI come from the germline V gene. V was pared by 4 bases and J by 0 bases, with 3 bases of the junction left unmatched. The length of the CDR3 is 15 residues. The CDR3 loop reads CASSQTSGASYEQYF. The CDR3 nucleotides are TGTGCCAGCTCACAAACTAGCGGGGCCTCCTACGAGCAGTACTTC.

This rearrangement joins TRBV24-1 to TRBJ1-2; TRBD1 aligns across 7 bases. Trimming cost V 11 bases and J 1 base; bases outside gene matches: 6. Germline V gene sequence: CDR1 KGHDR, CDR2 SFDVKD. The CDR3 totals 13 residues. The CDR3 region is CAILRDSNYGYTF. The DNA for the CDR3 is TGTGCCATCCTCCGGGACAGTAACTATGGCTACACCTTC.

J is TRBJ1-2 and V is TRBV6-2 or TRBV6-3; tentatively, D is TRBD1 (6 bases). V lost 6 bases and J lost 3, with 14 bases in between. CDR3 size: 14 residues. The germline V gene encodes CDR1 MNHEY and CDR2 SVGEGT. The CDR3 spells CASSLSGADYGYTF. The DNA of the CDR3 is TGTGCCAGCAGCTTATCAGGGGCGGACTATGGCTACACCTTC.

In DNA, the CDR3 is TGCGCCAGCAGCCAGTTGAGGGGGATGGCTCCCCTCCACTTT. Translated, it gives CASSQLRGMAPLHF. The chain joins TRBV4-3 to TRBJ1-6, with a tentative D call TRBD1 (6 bases). Germline-derived CDR1 and CDR2 are LGHNA and YSLEER. Trimming cost V 3 bases and J 13 bases, with 16 bases left between them. The CDR3 totals 14 residues.

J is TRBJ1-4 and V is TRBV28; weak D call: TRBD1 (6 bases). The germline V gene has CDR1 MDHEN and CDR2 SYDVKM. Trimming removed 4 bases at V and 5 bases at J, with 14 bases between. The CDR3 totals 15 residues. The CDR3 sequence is CASSSQGQLNEKLFF. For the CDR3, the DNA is TGTGCCAGCAGTTCCCAGGGACAACTCAATGAAAAACTGTTTTTT.

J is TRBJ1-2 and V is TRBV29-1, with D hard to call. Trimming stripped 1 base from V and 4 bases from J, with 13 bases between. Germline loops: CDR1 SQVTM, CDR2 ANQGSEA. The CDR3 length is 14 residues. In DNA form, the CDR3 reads TGCAGCGTTGAAGGACGGGGAGATCTCTATGGCTACACCTTC. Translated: CSVEGRGDLYGYTF.

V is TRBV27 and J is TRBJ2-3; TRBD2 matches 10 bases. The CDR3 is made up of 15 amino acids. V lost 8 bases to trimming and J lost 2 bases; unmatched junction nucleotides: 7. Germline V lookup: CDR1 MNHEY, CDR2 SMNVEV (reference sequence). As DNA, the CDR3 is TGTGCCAGCGGTAATGGACTAGCGGCCACAGATACGCAGTATTTT. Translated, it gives CASGNGLAATDTQYF.

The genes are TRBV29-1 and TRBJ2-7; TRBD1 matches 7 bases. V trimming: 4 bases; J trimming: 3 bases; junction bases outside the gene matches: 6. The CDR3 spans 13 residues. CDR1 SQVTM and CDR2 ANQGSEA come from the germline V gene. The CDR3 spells CSVGGGQIYEQYF. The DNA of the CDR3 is TGCAGCGTTGGTGGGGGACAGATCTACGAGCAGTACTTC.

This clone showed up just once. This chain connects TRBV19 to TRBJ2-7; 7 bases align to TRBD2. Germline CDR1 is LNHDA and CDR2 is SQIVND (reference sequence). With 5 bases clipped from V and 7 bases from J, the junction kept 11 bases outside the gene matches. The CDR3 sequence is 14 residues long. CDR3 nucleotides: TGTGCCAGTAGTTTGGTCCTGGGTAGCGGGGAGCAGTACTTC. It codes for CASSLVLGSGEQYF.

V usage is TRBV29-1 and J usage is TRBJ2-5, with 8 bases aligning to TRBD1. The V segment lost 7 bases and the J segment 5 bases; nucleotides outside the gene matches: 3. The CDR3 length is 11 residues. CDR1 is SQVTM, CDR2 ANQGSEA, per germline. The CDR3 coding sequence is TGCAGCGCATACAGGGGGGAGACCCAGTACTTC. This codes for CSAYRGETQYF.

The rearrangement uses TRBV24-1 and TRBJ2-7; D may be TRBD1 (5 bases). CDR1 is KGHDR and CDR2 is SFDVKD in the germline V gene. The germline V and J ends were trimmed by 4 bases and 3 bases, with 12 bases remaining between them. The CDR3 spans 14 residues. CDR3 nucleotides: TGTGCCACCAGTGACACCTCAGGGTTCTACGAGCAGTACTTC. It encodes CATSDTSGFYEQYF.

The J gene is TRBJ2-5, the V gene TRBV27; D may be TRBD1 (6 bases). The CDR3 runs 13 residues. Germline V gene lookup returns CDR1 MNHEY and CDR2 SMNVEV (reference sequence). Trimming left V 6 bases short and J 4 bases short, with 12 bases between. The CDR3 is CASRLQGSETQYF. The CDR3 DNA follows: TGTGCCAGCAGACTACAGGGTTCAGAGACCCAGTACTTC.

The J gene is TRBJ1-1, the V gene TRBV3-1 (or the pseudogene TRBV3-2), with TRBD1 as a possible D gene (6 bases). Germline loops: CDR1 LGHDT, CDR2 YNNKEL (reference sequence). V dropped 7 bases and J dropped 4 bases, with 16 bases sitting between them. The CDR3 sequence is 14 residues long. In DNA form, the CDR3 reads TGTGCCAGCACCCGGTCGGGGGGCAGCACTGAAGCTTTCTTT. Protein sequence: CASTRSGGSTEAFF.

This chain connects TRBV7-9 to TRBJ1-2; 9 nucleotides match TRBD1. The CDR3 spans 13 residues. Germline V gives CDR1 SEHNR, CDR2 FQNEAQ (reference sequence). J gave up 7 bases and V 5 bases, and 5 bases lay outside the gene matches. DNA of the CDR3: TGTGCCAGCAGCCTTGGACAGGGGCCTGGCTACACCTTC. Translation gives CASSLGQGPGYTF. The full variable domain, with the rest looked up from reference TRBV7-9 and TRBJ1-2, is DTGVSQNPRHKITKRGQNVTFRCDPISEHNRLYWYRQTLGQGPEFLTYFQNEAQLEKSRLLSDRFSAERPKGSFSTLEIQRTEQGDSAMYLCASSLGQGPGYTFGSGTRLTVV.

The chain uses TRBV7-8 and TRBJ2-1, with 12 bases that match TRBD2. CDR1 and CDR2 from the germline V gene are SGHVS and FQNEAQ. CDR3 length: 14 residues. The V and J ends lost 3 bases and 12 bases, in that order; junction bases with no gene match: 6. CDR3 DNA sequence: TGTGCCAGCAGCTTCCCGGGACTAGCGGGCCCGCAGTTCTTC. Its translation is CASSFPGLAGPQFF.

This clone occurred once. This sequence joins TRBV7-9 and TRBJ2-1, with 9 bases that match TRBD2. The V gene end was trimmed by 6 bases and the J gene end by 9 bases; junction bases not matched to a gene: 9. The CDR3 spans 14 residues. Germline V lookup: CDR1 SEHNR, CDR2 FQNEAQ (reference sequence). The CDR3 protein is CASSPAGGPGEQFF. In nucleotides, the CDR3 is TGTGCCAGCAGTCCGGCGGGGGGGCCCGGTGAGCAGTTCTTC. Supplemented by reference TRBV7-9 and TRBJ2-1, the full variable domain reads DTGVSQNPRHKITKRGQNVTFRCDPISEHNRLYWYRQTLGQGPEFLTYFQNEAQLEKSRLLSDRFSAERPKGSFSTLEIQRTEQGDSAMYLCASSPAGGPGEQFFGPGTRLTVL.

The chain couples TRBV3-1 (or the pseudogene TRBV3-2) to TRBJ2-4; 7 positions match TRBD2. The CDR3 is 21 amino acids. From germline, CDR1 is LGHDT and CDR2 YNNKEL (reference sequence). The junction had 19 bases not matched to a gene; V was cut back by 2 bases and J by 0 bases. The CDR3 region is CASSQSGRRGSAVLAKNIQYF. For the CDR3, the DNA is TGTGCCAGCAGCCAATCCGGAAGGCGGGGGTCCGCGGTGTTAGCCAAAAACATTCAGTACTTC.

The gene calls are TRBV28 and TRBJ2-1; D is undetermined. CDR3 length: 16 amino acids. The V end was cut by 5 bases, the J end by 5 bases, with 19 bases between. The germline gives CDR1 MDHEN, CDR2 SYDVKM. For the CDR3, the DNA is TGTGCCAGCAGTAGACTCTTTCGGCAATTAAACAATGAGCAGTTCTTC. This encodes CASSRLFRQLNNEQFF. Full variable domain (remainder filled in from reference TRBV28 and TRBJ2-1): DVKVTQSSRYLVKRTGEKVFLECVQDMDHENMFWYRQDPGLGLRLIYFSYDVKMKEKGDIPEGYSVSREKKERFSLILESASTNQTSMYLCASSRLFRQLNNEQFFGPGTRLTVL.

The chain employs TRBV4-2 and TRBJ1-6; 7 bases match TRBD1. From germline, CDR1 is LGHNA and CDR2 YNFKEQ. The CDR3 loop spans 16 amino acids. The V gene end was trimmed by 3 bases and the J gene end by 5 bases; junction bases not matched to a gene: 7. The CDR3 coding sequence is TGTGCCAGCAGCCAGAACACAGGGGCCAATAATTCACCCCTCCACTTT. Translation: CASSQNTGANNSPLHF.

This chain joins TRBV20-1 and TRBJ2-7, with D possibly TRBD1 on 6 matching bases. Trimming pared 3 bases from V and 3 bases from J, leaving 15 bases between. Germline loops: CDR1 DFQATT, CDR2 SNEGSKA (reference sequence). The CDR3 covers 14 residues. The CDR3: CSASPPGVNYEQYF. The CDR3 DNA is TGCAGTGCTAGTCCCCCAGGGGTGAACTACGAGCAGTACTTC.

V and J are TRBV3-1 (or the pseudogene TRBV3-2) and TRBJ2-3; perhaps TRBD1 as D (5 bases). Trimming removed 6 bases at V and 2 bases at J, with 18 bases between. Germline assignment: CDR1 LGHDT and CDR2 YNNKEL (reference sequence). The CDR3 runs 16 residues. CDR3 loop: CASSLNPQGHTDTQYF. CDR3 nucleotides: TGTGCCAGCAGTCTGAATCCGCAGGGCCACACAGATACGCAGTATTTT.

The CDR3 loop reads CATSDPSPTGELFF. The DNA of the CDR3 is TGTGCCACCAGTGATCCGAGTCCAACCGGGGAGCTGTTTTTT. This chain joins TRBV24-1 and TRBJ2-2; D not resolved. Germline V gene lookup returns CDR1 KGHDR and CDR2 SFDVKD. The ends were cut back, 3 bases at V and 5 bases at J, with 9 bases in the middle. The CDR3 sequence is 14 residues long.

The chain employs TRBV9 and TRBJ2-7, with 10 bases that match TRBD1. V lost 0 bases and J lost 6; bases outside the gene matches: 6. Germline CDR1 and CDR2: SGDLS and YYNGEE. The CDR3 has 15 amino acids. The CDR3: CASSVGRQGAGEQYF. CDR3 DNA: TGTGCCAGCAGCGTAGGTCGACAGGGGGCAGGCGAGCAGTACTTC.

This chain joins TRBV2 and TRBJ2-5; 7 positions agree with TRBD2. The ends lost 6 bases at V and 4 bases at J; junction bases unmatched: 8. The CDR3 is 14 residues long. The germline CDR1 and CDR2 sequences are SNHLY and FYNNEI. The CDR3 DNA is TGTGCCAGCAGCGTCACTAGCGCCTCAGAGACCCAGTACTTC. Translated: CASSVTSASETQYF.

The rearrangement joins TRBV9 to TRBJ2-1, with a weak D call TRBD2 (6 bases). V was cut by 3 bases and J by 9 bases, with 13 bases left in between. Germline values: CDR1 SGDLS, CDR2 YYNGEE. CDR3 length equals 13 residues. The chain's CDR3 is CASSGVVRGEQFF. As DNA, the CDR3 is TGTGCCAGCAGCGGAGTGGTGCGGGGTGAGCAGTTCTTC.

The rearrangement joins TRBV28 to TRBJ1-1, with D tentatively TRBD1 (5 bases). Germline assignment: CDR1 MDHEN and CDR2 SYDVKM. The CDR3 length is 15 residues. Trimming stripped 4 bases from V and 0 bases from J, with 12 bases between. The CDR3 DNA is TGTGCCAGCAGTTACCGCAGGGCCCTGAACACTGAAGCTTTCTTT. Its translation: CASSYRRALNTEAFF.